These T cell receptor beta chains were read from a single sample in a study of blood T cell repertoires in COVID-19. The repertoire was sequenced with immunoSEQ multiplex PCR; TCRdb's copy has only in-frame clones and lacks some. The sample gives 130,000 to 150,000 clones, 80% of which show up once; 10% to 15% is in the top ten. Sequenced sample: peripheral blood. These receptors came from a man between 60 and 70 years old with active or convalescent COVID-19. Each CDR3 is given with its conserved first and last residue. D genes are given only for firm matches. Clone size is stated in some rows and not others, as once, few, many or a class when expanded.

TRBV4-3	TRBJ2-3	.	TRBD2	CASSQDALAGGHPDTQYF	TGCGCCAGCAGCCAAGACGCCCTAGCGGGAGGGCATCCAGATACGCAGTATTTT
TRBV14	TRBJ1-6	few	TRBD1	CASSTGGNNSPLHF	TGTGCCAGCAGCACAGGGGGCAACAATTCACCCCTCCACTTT
TRBV2	TRBJ2-7	.	TRBD2	CASASGTSGGLEQYF	TGTGCCAGCGCTTCCGGGACTAGCGGGGGTTTGGAGCAGTACTTC
TRBV19	TRBJ2-1	.	.	CASTPTGDEQFF	TGTGCCAGTACCCCAACCGGGGATGAGCAGTTCTTC
TRBV9	TRBJ2-1	few	.	CASSVTGTPGSYNEQFF	TGTGCCAGCAGCGTTACGGGGACTCCCGGATCCTACAATGAGCAGTTCTTC
TRBV25-1	TRBJ2-1	.	TRBD2	CASSEGTSGNEQFF	TGTGCCAGCAGTGAAGGGACTAGCGGGAATGAGCAGTTCTTC
TRBV7-2	TRBJ2-1	few	.	CASSPGMGRSYNEQFF	TGTGCCAGCAGCCCGGGGATGGGGAGGTCCTACAATGAGCAGTTCTTC
TRBV4-3	TRBJ2-6	.	.	CASSQDGQASSGANVLTF	TGCGCCAGCAGCCAAGATGGGCAGGCAAGCTCTGGGGCCAACGTCCTGACTTTC
TRBV28	TRBJ1-2	.	.	CASSTLGGYTF	TGTGCCAGCTCGACTCTCGGTGGCTACACCTTC
TRBV28	TRBJ2-2	once	TRBD1	CASSSHRGNGGELFF	TGTGCCAGCAGTTCCCACAGGGGGAACGGCGGGGAGCTGTTTTTT
TRBV7-2	TRBJ1-2	once	.	CASSFNGGTGYTF	TGTGCCAGCAGCTTTAATGGGGGGACGGGCTACACCTTC
TRBV28	TRBJ2-7	.	.	CASNSGLLYEQYF	TGTGCCAGCAACTCGGGACTTCTGTACGAGCAGTACTTC
TRBV6-6	TRBJ2-7	.	.	CASSYGTSYEQYF	TGTGCCAGCAGTTACGGGACAAGTTACGAGCAGTACTTC
TRBV7-9	TRBJ2-7	.	TRBD1	CASSLALGQGEYEQYF	TGTGCCAGCAGCTTAGCCCTGGGACAGGGGGAGTACGAGCAGTACTTC
TRBV5-4	TRBJ2-6	.	.	CASSLSGAGANVLTF	TGTGCCAGCAGCTTGTCGGGGGCTGGGGCCAACGTCCTGACTTTC
TRBV18	TRBJ1-4	.	TRBD1	CASSLRQGAYEKLFF	TGTGCCAGCTCACTAAGACAGGGGGCTTATGAAAAACTGTTTTTT
TRBV28	TRBJ1-5	once	.	CASRRMNQPQHF	TGTGCCAGCAGGCGAATGAATCAGCCCCAGCATTTT
TRBV5-1	TRBJ2-7	.	TRBD2	CASSSGTSGYEQYF	TGCGCCAGCAGCTCCGGGACTAGCGGGTACGAGCAGTACTTC
TRBV12-3/TRBV12-4	TRBJ2-2	.	.	CASSLRRAGELFF	TGTGCCAGCAGTTTAAGGCGGGCCGGGGAGCTGTTTTTT
TRBV28	TRBJ1-2	few	.	CASGREGGYTF	TGTGCCAGCGGTCGGGAGGGAGGCTACACCTTC
TRBV7-2	TRBJ2-7	.	.	CASSLDRSRTYEQYF	TGTGCCAGCAGCTTAGATAGGAGCCGTACCTACGAGCAGTACTTC
TRBV4-3	TRBJ1-4	.	.	CASSPQGWTEIEKLFF	TGCGCCAGCAGCCCTCAAGGGTGGACAGAGATTGAAAAACTGTTTTTT
TRBV5-6	TRBJ1-1	.	.	CASSPDQGWVSEAFF	TGTGCCAGCAGCCCCGATCAGGGGTGGGTAAGCGAAGCTTTCTTT
TRBV6-5	TRBJ1-6	.	.	CASSYSADYNSPLHF	TGTGCCAGCAGTTACTCGGCGGATTATAATTCACCCCTCCACTTT
TRBV11-2	TRBJ2-1	.	.	CASSLDEGGTLGNEQFF	TGTGCCAGCAGCTTAGATGAGGGAGGGACACTTGGCAATGAGCAGTTCTTC
TRBV30	TRBJ1-5	.	TRBD1	CAWSGQGRNQPQHF	TGTGCCTGGAGTGGACAGGGGCGAAATCAGCCCCAGCATTTT
TRBV6-5	TRBJ2-1	.	.	CASSYGLEAVNEQFF	TGTGCCAGCAGTTATGGACTGGAAGCCGTCAATGAGCAGTTCTTC
TRBV5-4	TRBJ1-1	.	TRBD1	CASSHSGTGYTEAFF	TGTGCCAGCAGCCATTCCGGGACAGGGTACACTGAAGCTTTCTTT
TRBV3-1/TRBV3-2	TRBJ2-4	.	TRBD1	CASSLRGHRDIQYF	TGTGCCAGCAGCCTCAGGGGGCATCGGGACATTCAGTACTTC
TRBV6-2/TRBV6-3	TRBJ2-7	once	.	CASSSRTSYEQYF	TGTGCCAGCAGCTCCCGAACTAGTTACGAGCAGTACTTC
TRBV5-5	TRBJ2-3	.	TRBD1	CASTHTGASTDTQYF	TGTGCCAGCACCCATACAGGGGCTAGCACAGATACGCAGTATTTT
TRBV6-5	TRBJ2-1	.	TRBD1	CASSRGHQLYNEQFF	TGTGCCAGCAGCAGGGGGCACCAACTATACAATGAGCAGTTCTTC
TRBV27	TRBJ2-7	.	TRBD2	CASSSGGTYEQYF	TGTGCCAGCAGTTCCGGGGGGACTTACGAGCAGTACTTC
TRBV28	TRBJ2-4	.	.	CASSPPPGGGNIQYF	TGTGCCAGCAGTCCTCCCCCGGGGGGCGGAAACATTCAGTACTTC